A single sample is the source of the 4 T cell receptor beta chains below, sequenced in a study of cytomegalovirus exposure and HLA in healthy donors. The PCR made use of 60 Vbeta and 13 Jbeta primers. Sequenced by immunoSEQ multiplex PCR; TCRdb stores in-frame clones only, minus some. The sample contains roughly 140,000 clones, roughly four fifths of which appear only once. The sample taken for sequencing was PBMCs. The receptors derive from a man aged 18-30 years in good health and CMV-seronegative.

V gene TRBV12-5 combines with J gene TRBJ2-4, with 7 bases lining up with TRBD1. With 7 bases clipped from V and 8 bases from J, the junction kept 11 bases outside the gene matches. This CDR3 region has 14 residues. Germline V gene sequence: CDR1 LGHNT, CDR2 FRNRAP. CDR3 nucleotides: TGTGCTAGTGCATCAGGACAGGCGGCAGACATTCAGTACTTC. This sequence encodes CASASGQAADIQYF. Filled out from reference TRBV12-5 and TRBJ2-4, the complete variable domain reads DARVTQTPRHKVTEMGQEVTMRCQPILGHNTVFWYRQTMMQGLELLAYFRNRAPLDDSGMPKDRFSAEMPDATLATLKIQPSEPRDSAVYFCASASGQAADIQYFGAGTRLSVL.

The chain has TRBV7-9 and TRBJ2-3, with 7 bases fitting TRBD2. The V and J ends lost 1 base and 6 bases, in that order; junction bases with no gene match: 7. Germline V gives CDR1 SEHNR, CDR2 FQNEAQ (reference sequence). CDR3 length equals 15 residues. CDR3: CASSLEELAQDTQYF. In nucleotides, the CDR3 is TGTGCCAGCAGCTTAGAGGAACTAGCGCAGGATACGCAGTATTTT.

The sample holds a few counts of this clone. The J gene is TRBJ2-7, the V gene TRBV13; 10 bases map to TRBD2. After removal of 3 bases from V and 5 bases from J, the junction contained 4 bases not matched to a gene. Germline V gene data show CDR1 as PRHDT and CDR2 as FYEKMQ (reference sequence). This CDR3 has 14 amino acids. CDR3 nucleotides: TGTGCCAGCAGCTTTGATAGCGGGAGGAACGAGCAGTACTTC. Amino acid sequence: CASSFDSGRNEQYF.

CDR3 amino acids: CASSQRRGTGFYEQYF. The CDR3, as DNA: TGCGCCAGCAGCCAACGCCGCGGGACAGGTTTTTACGAGCAGTACTTC. This sequence joins TRBV4-1 and TRBJ2-5; 8 bases are shared with TRBD1. The better agreement between TRBJ2-7 and the DNA end casts doubt on the J call. This CDR3 has 16 amino acids. The germline V gene has CDR1 MGHRA and CDR2 YSYEKL.